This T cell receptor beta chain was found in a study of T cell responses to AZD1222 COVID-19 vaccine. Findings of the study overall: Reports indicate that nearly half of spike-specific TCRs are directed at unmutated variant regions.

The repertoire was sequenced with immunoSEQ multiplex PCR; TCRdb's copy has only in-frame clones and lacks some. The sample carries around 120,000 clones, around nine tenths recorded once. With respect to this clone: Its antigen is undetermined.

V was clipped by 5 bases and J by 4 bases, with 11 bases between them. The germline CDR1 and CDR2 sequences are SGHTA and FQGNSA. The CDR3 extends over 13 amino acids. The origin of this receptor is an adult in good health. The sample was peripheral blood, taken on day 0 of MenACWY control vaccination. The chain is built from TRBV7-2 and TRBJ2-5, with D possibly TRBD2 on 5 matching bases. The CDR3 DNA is TGTGCCAGCAGCCGATGGGCGGGAGAGACCCAGTACTTC. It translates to CASSRWAGETQYF. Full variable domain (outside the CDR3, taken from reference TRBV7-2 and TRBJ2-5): GAGVSQSPSNKVTEKGKDVELRCDPISGHTALYWYRQSLGQGLEFLIYFQGNSAPDKSGLPSDRFSAERTGGSVSTLTIQRTQQEDSAVYLCASSRWAGETQYFGPGTRLLVL.